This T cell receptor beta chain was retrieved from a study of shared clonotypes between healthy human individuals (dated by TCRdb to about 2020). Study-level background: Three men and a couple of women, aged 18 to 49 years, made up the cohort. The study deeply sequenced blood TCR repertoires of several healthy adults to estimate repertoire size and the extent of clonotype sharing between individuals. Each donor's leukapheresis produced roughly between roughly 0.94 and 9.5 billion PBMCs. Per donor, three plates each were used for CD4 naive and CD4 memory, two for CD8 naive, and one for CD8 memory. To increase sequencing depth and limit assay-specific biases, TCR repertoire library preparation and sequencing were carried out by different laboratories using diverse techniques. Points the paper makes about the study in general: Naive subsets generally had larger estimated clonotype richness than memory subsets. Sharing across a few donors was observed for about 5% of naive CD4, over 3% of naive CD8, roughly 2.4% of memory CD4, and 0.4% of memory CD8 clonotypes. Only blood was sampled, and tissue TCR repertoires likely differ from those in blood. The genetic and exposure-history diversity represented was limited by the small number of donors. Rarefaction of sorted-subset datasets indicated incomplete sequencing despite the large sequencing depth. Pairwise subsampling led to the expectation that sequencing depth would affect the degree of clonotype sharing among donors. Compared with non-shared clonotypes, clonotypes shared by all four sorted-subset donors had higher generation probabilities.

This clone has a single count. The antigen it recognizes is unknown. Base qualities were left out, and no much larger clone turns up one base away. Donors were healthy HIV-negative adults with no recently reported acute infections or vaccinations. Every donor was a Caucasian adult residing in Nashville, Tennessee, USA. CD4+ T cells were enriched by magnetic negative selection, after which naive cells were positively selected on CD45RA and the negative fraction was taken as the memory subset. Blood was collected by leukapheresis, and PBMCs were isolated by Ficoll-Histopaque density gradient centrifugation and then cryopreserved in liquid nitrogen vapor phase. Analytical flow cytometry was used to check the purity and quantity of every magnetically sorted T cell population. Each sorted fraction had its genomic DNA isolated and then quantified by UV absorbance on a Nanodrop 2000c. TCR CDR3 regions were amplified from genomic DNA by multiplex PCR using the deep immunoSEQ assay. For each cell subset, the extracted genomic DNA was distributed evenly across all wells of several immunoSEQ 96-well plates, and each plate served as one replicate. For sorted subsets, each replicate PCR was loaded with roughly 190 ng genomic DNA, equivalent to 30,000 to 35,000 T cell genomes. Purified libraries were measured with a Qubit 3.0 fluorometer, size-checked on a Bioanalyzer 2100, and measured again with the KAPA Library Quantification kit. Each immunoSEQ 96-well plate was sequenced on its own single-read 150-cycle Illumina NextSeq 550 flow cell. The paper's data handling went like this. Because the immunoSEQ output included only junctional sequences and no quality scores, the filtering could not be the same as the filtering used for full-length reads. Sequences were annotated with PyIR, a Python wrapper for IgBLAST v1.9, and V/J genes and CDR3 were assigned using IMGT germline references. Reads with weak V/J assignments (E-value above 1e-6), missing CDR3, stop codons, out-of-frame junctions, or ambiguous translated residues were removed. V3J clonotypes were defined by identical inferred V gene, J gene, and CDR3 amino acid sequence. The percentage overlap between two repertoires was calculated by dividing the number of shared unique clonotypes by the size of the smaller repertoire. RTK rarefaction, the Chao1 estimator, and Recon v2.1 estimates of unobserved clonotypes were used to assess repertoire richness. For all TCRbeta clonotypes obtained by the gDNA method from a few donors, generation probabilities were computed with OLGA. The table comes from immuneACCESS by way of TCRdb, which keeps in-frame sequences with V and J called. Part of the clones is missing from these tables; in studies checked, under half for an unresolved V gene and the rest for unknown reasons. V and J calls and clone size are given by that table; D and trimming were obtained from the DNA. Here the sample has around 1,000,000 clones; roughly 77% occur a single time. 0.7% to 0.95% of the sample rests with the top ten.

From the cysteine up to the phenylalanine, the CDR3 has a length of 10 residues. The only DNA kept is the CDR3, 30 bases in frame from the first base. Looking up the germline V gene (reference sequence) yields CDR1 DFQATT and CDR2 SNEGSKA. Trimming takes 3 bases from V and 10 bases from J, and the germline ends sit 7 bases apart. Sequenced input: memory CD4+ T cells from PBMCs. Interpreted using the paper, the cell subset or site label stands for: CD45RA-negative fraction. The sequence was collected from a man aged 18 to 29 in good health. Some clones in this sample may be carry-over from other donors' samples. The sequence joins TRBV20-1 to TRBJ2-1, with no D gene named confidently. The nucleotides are TGCAGTGCTAGCCAGTGGGAGCAGTTCTTC. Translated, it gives CSASQWEQFF.